Below, 30 T cell receptor beta chains from the same sample are listed, as sequenced in a study of beta chain features in type 1 diabetes. Findings and caveats of the study: Shortening that was moderate but significant affected the TCRB CDR3s of Type 1 diabetes patients in all four CD4+ subsets.

Their antigens remain unidentified. TCRB transcripts that were expressed got sequenced, as all of the isolated RNA had been reverse transcribed. Sequenced by immunoSEQ multiplex PCR; TCRdb stores in-frame clones only, minus some. This sample has roughly 150,000 clones; around 63% occur once, and the top ten carry roughly 0.092%. The sequencing input was naive CD4+ T cells from blood. All receptors derive from a man aged 25-40 years with type 1 diabetes.

The rearrangement joins TRBV9 to TRBJ2-3, with 9 bases aligning to TRBD1. The junction had 3 bases not matched to a gene; V was cut back by 1 base and J by 3 bases. The germline V gene encodes CDR1 SGDLS and CDR2 YYNGEE. The CDR3 is 15 residues long. This chain's CDR3 is CASSVPGQGTDTQYF. The CDR3 DNA sequence: TGTGCCAGCAGCGTACCGGGACAGGGTACAGATACGCAGTATTTT.

The chain employs TRBV29-1 and TRBJ1-2; a weak D match, TRBD1 (6 bases). The CDR3 consists of 16 residues. CDR1 SQVTM and CDR2 ANQGSEA come from the germline V gene. V was cut by 6 bases and J by 3 bases, with 23 bases left in between. For the CDR3, the DNA is TGCAGCGTGGAGGGGGAGGGATCCTCTCCCCACTATGGCTACACCTTC. It encodes CSVEGEGSSPHYGYTF. Variable domain in full (rest from reference TRBV29-1 and TRBJ1-2): SAVISQKPSRDICQRGTSLTIQCQVDSQVTMMFWYRQQPGQSLTLIATANQGSEATYESGFVIDKFPISRPNLTFSTLTVSNMSPEDSSIYLCSVEGEGSSPHYGYTFGSGTRLTVV.

The rearrangement joins TRBV7-2 to TRBJ2-1; weak D call: TRBD2 (5 bases). Per the germline V gene, CDR1 is SGHTA and CDR2 is FQGNSA. V dropped 2 bases and J dropped 3 bases, with 11 bases sitting between them. The CDR3 runs 15 residues. The CDR3 spells CASSLPSIYYNEQFF. CDR3 sequence (DNA): TGTGCCAGCAGCTTACCTAGCATTTACTACAATGAGCAGTTCTTC.

The chain couples TRBV29-1 to TRBJ2-4, with D perhaps matching TRBD2 (5 bases). The germline V and J ends were trimmed by 4 bases and 3 bases, with 10 bases remaining between them. Germline values: CDR1 SQVTM, CDR2 ANQGSEA. CDR3 length: 13 amino acids. CDR3: CSVVDGGKNIQYF. The CDR3 nucleotides are TGCAGCGTTGTGGACGGAGGCAAAAACATTCAGTACTTC.

The CDR3 sequence: CASSQDSYGYTF. CDR3 nucleotide sequence: TGCGCCAGCAGCCAAGATTCTTATGGCTACACCTTC. The rearrangement joins TRBV4-1 to TRBJ1-2; D remains unclear. The V end lost 0 bases, the J end lost 5 bases, and 4 bases lay between the germline ends. The CDR3 totals 12 residues. The germline CDR1 and CDR2 sequences are MGHRA and YSYEKL.

The chain combines TRBV18 with TRBJ2-1, with a weak D call TRBD1 (5 bases). V gave up 4 bases and J gave up 9 bases, with 10 bases separating them. The CDR3 runs to 12 residues. CDR1 is KGHSH and CDR2 is LQKENI in the germline V gene. For the CDR3, the DNA is TGTGCCAGCTCACGCAGGGAAGGTGAGCAGTTCTTC. This translates into CASSRREGEQFF.

The chain uses TRBV2 and TRBJ1-1; TRBD1 aligns across 7 bases. The germline V gene has CDR1 SNHLY and CDR2 FYNNEI. V shed 6 bases and J 3 bases; nucleotides not matched to a gene: 10. The CDR3 covers 15 residues. The CDR3 loop reads CASRTLSGGDTEAFF. In DNA, the CDR3 is TGTGCCAGCAGGACCCTATCAGGGGGAGACACTGAAGCTTTCTTT.

This clone has more than one count but fewer than ten. This chain uses TRBV18 with TRBJ2-1; unclear D gene. V lost 2 bases and J 6 bases, leaving 5 bases between the germline ends. Germline loops: CDR1 KGHSH, CDR2 LQKENI. This CDR3 has 12 residues. CDR3 DNA: TGTGCCAGCTCACCAGCTGGCAATGAGCAGTTCTTC. Translation: CASSPAGNEQFF.

This chain links TRBV21-1 with TRBJ2-7. TRBV21-1 is annotated as a pseudogene. The CDR3 has 10 residues. The CDR3 coding sequence is TGTGCCAGCAGAGTCTACGAGCAGTACTTC. Its translation: CASRVYEQYF.

This chain joins TRBV6-5 and TRBJ2-7; D is possibly TRBD2 (5 bases). The germline V gene has CDR1 MNHEY and CDR2 SVGAGI. CDR3 length equals 15 residues. The ends were cut back, 5 bases at V and 2 bases at J, with 16 bases in the middle. CDR3 bases: TGTGCCAGCAGTACCCCGCACCTGGGAGCCTACGAGCAGTACTTC. Translation gives CASSTPHLGAYEQYF.

V and J are TRBV18 and TRBJ1-1, with D possibly matching TRBD1 (6 bases). The CDR3 length is 15 residues. The germline V gene encodes CDR1 KGHSH and CDR2 LQKENI. Trimming shortened V by 3 bases and J by 6 bases, and 17 bases separated the two germline ends. CDR3 loop: CASSPGTTRVAEAFF. The CDR3 coding sequence is TGTGCCAGCTCACCTGGGACAACAAGGGTCGCTGAAGCTTTCTTT. The variable domain in full, with the rest retrieved from reference TRBV18 and TRBJ1-1, is NAGVMQNPRHLVRRRGQEARLRCSPMKGHSHVYWYRQLPEEGLKFMVYLQKENIIDESGMPKERFSAEFPKEGPSILRIQQVVRGDSAAYFCASSPGTTRVAEAFFGQGTRLTVV.

This clone has just one count. V usage is TRBV2 and J usage is TRBJ2-7; 11 bases agree with TRBD2. The junction had 11 bases not matched to a gene; V was cut back by 6 bases and J by 7 bases. CDR3 length equals 15 residues. Germline V gene data show CDR1 as SNHLY and CDR2 as FYNNEI. The CDR3 nucleotides are TGTGCCAGCAGGGGGACTAGCGGCGCCCCGGGGGAGCAGTACTTC. Translation: CASRGTSGAPGEQYF.

The rearrangement links TRBV30 to TRBJ2-6, with D tentatively TRBD1 (5 bases). The CDR3 loop spans 12 amino acids. Deletions cut 7 bases from V and 3 bases from J, with 7 bases between. The V gene's germline CDR1 is GTSNPN and CDR2 SVGIG (reference sequence). In nucleotides, the CDR3 is TGTGCCTTAGGGGTTGGGGCCAACGTCCTGACTTTC. Translated: CALGVGANVLTF.

The genes are TRBV6-5 and TRBJ1-1; tentative D call: TRBD1 (5 bases). V was trimmed by 2 bases and J by 3 bases, leaving 10 bases between them. The germline V gene has CDR1 MNHEY and CDR2 SVGAGI. CDR3 length equals 14 residues. CDR3 DNA sequence: TGTGCCAGCAGTTACGGCAGGGCCGACACTGAAGCTTTCTTT. It translates to CASSYGRADTEAFF.

The genes are TRBV9 and TRBJ2-3, with a tentative D call TRBD2 (6 bases). Germline CDR1 reads SGDLS; CDR2 reads YYNGEE. V shed 0 bases and J shed 2 bases, with 7 bases lying between them. The CDR3 loop spans 14 amino acids. The CDR3 protein is CASSVAGVTDTQYF. CDR3 coding DNA: TGTGCCAGCAGCGTAGCGGGGGTCACAGATACGCAGTATTTT.

This clone showed up just once. This chain links TRBV25-1 with TRBJ2-1; D call uncertain. Germline V gene data show CDR1 as MGHDK and CDR2 as SYGVNS. Trimming took off 3 bases at V and 0 bases at J, with 6 bases between the two ends. This CDR3 is built from 14 residues. The CDR3 loop is CASSEMTSYNEQFF. The CDR3 DNA reads TGTGCCAGCAGTGAGATGACCTCCTACAATGAGCAGTTCTTC.

This clone has just one count. The CDR3 loop is CASRPGAMNTEAFF. CDR3 nucleotide sequence: TGCGCCAGCCGCCCCGGGGCGATGAACACTGAAGCTTTCTTT. The rearrangement joins TRBV5-1 to TRBJ1-1; D might be TRBD1 (5 bases). The CDR3 spans 14 residues. The V end was cut by 7 bases, the J end by 0 bases, with 13 bases between. CDR1 and CDR2 from the germline V gene are SGHRS and YFSETQ.

The sample holds a few counts of this clone. The chain joins TRBV4-3 to TRBJ2-7, with D possibly being TRBD1 or TRBD2 (5 bases each). Trimming cost V 0 bases and J 4 bases, with 13 bases left between them. The CDR3 runs 15 residues. CDR1 is LGHNA, CDR2 YSLEER, per germline. The CDR3 reads CASSQDRERRYEQYF. DNA of the CDR3: TGCGCCAGCAGCCAAGACAGGGAAAGGAGGTACGAGCAGTACTTC.

This rearrangement joins TRBV7-2 to TRBJ1-1, with D maybe TRBD1 (6 bases). The V and J ends lost 5 bases and 6 bases respectively, with 16 bases between them. This CDR3 spans 14 amino acids. The germline gives CDR1 SGHTA, CDR2 FQGNSA. Here the CDR3 reads CASSPGTLIAEAFF. CDR3 coding DNA: TGTGCCAGCAGCCCCGGGACACTGATCGCTGAAGCTTTCTTT. Together with reference TRBV7-2 and TRBJ1-1, the CDR3 gives the full variable domain: GAGVSQSPSNKVTEKGKDVELRCDPISGHTALYWYRQSLGQGLEFLIYFQGNSAPDKSGLPSDRFSAERTGGSVSTLTIQRTQQEDSAVYLCASSPGTLIAEAFFGQGTRLTVV.

The rearrangement links TRBV9 to TRBJ2-2; D is unclear. V was trimmed by 1 base and J by 4 bases, leaving 11 bases between them. The length of the CDR3 is 15 residues. Germline assignment: CDR1 SGDLS and CDR2 YYNGEE. The CDR3 DNA is TGTGCCAGCAGCGTAAATGCAGGAATCACCGGGGAGCTGTTTTTT. The encoded protein is CASSVNAGITGELFF.

This clone appeared a few times. The CDR3 DNA follows: TGTGCCAGCAGCACCGGAGGGGGGACTGAGCAGTTCTTC. It specifies CASSTGGGTEQFF. The chain employs TRBV9 and TRBJ2-1; tentatively, D is TRBD1 or TRBD2 (6 bases each). Trimming stripped 4 bases from V and 9 bases from J, with 14 bases between. The CDR3 is 13 residues long. The germline V gene has CDR1 SGDLS and CDR2 YYNGEE.

The V and J genes are TRBV29-1 and TRBJ2-1; 13 nucleotides align to TRBD2. Losses at the gene ends were 4 bases for V and 7 bases for J; bases not matched to a gene: 4. This CDR3 comprises 14 residues. Germline CDR1 and CDR2: SQVTM and ANQGSEA. The CDR3 spells CSVGLTSGGNEQFF. In DNA form, the CDR3 reads TGCAGCGTTGGGCTGACTAGCGGGGGGAATGAGCAGTTCTTC.

The CDR3: CSVEGAWGDLNEQYF. DNA of the CDR3: TGCAGCGTTGAAGGGGCCTGGGGGGACCTGAACGAGCAGTACTTC. V gene TRBV29-1 combines with J gene TRBJ2-7; the D gene is possibly TRBD2 (6 bases). CDR3 length: 15 amino acids. The V end lost 1 base, the J end lost 5 bases, and 18 bases lay between the germline ends. The V gene's germline CDR1 is SQVTM and CDR2 ANQGSEA.

This chain uses TRBV30 with TRBJ1-2; D call uncertain. This CDR3 has 13 amino acids. Trimming pared 3 bases from V and 6 bases from J, leaving 14 bases between. Germline-derived CDR1 and CDR2 are GTSNPN and SVGIG (reference sequence). The CDR3 region is CAWSGRAPDGYTF. The CDR3 bases are TGTGCCTGGAGCGGTAGGGCGCCCGATGGCTACACCTTC.

The chain couples TRBV30 to TRBJ1-1, with 7 bases lining up with TRBD1. CDR3 size: 14 residues. CDR1 and CDR2 from the germline V gene are GTSNPN and SVGIG (reference sequence). Trimming cost V 2 bases and J 4 bases; bases outside gene matches: 7. The CDR3 region is CAWSFPGGGTEAFF. The CDR3, as DNA: TGTGCCTGGAGTTTCCCAGGGGGTGGCACTGAAGCTTTCTTT.

This clone was recorded a few times. Other nucleotide sequences in the sample specify the same CDR3. This sequence joins TRBV7-9 and TRBJ2-5; D is ambiguous. Trimming removed 5 bases from V and 2 bases from J, with 3 bases in between. This CDR3 is built from 11 residues. Germline CDR1 reads SEHNR; CDR2 reads FQNEAQ (reference sequence). CDR3 residues: CASSQQETQYF. The CDR3 DNA reads TGTGCCAGCAGCCAGCAAGAGACCCAGTACTTC.

This chain uses TRBV28 with TRBJ2-4; D is undetermined. V dropped 7 bases and J dropped 1 base, with 11 bases sitting between them. CDR1 MDHEN and CDR2 SYDVKM come from the germline V gene. CDR3 length equals 14 residues. CDR3 protein: CASKKHNAKNIQYF. The CDR3 nucleotides read TGTGCCAGCAAAAAACATAACGCCAAAAACATTCAGTACTTC.

The chain is built from TRBV7-8 and TRBJ1-5; D uncertain. V lost 3 bases to trimming and J lost 2 bases, with 11 bases between them. CDR1 and CDR2 (germline): SGHVS, FQNEAQ. CDR3 length equals 15 residues. CDR3 nucleotide sequence: TGTGCCAGCAGCTTTTTAGGAGTGGGCAATCAGCCCCAGCATTTT. This sequence encodes CASSFLGVGNQPQHF.

This chain uses TRBV9 with TRBJ2-7; TRBD1 agrees at 10 bases. The CDR3 is 15 amino acids. The trim removed 4 bases at V and 3 bases at J, leaving 7 bases unmatched. The germline V gene has CDR1 SGDLS and CDR2 YYNGEE. CDR3 amino acids: CASSPPGQGYYEQYF. The CDR3, as DNA: TGTGCCAGCAGCCCCCCGGGACAGGGGTACTACGAGCAGTACTTC.

This chain joins TRBV4-3 and TRBJ1-3; D unresolved. There are 16 residues in the CDR3. V was clipped by 1 base and J by 0 bases, with 10 bases between them. Per the germline V gene, CDR1 is LGHNA and CDR2 is YSLEER. CDR3 sequence: CASSQVLSFSGNTIYF. In nucleotides, the CDR3 is TGCGCCAGCAGCCAAGTTCTCTCTTTCTCTGGAAACACCATATATTTT.